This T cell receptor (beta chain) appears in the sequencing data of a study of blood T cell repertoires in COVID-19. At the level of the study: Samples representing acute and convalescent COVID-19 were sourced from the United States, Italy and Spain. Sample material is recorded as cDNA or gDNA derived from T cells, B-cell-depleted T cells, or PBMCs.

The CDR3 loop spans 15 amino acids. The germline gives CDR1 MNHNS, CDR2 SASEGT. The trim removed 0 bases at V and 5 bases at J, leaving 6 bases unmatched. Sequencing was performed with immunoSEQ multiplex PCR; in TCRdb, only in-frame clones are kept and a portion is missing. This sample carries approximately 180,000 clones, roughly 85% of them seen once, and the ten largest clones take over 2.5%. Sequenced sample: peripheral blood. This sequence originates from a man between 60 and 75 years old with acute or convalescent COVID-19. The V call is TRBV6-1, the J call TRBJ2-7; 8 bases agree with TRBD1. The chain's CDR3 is CASSEAAGGQDEQYF. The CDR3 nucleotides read TGTGCCAGCAGTGAAGCGGCAGGGGGCCAAGACGAGCAGTACTTC.